This is a list of T cell receptor beta chains from one sample in a study of prognosis after radiotherapy for stage I lung cancer. TCRdb re-derived calls from the multiplex PCR reads in MiXCR, one entry per CDR3 protein. The sample carries over 12,000 distinct CDR3 sequences, 55% to 60% recorded once. The sample was PBMCs, taken before or after stereotactic body radiation therapy (not recorded which). The receptors stem from a donor older than 45 with non-small cell lung cancer. Both conserved end residues are part of each CDR3. Each record gives: clone size, D gene, V gene, CDR3 length, J gene, CDR3 protein, CDR3 DNA. The D gene is left open where the match is weak. Clone size, where shown, is once, few, many, or a class for clones that have expanded.

-	TRBD2	TRBV27	17	TRBJ2-2	CASSSVGLAGVTGELFF	TGTGCCAGCTCGTCCGTTGGACTAGCGGGAGTCACCGGGGAGCTGTTTTTT
medium-sized	-	TRBV3-1	12	TRBJ2-7	CASSQDRGEQYF	TGTGCCAGCAGCCAAGATCGAGGTGAGCAGTACTTC
medium-sized	TRBD1	TRBV20-1	16	TRBJ1-2	CSARAGTGLANYGYTF	TGCAGTGCTAGGGCCGGGACAGGGCTTGCTAACTATGGCTACACCTTC
few	-	TRBV30	16	TRBJ2-2	CAWIQAGTANTGELFF	TGTGCCTGGATACAAGCCGGGACGGCGAACACCGGGGAGCTGTTTTTT
-	-	TRBV11-2	13	TRBJ1-1	CASSLDPTSGAFF	TGTGCCAGCAGCTTAGATCCCACATCGGGCGCTTTCTTT
-	-	TRBV6-5	16	TRBJ1-2	CSSIYSTQGSNYGYTF	TGTTCCAGCATTTACTCCACCCAGGGGAGTAACTATGGCTACACCTTC
-	TRBD2	TRBV12-3/TRBV12-4	16	TRBJ2-5	CASSGGTSVRGETQYF	TGTGCCAGCAGCGGTGGGACTAGCGTGAGGGGTGAGACCCAGTACTTC
-	TRBD2	TRBV19	15	TRBJ2-5	CASSRLAGGQETKYF	TGTGCCAGTAGCAGACTAGCGGGAGGACAAGAGACCAAGTACTTC
medium-sized	-	TRBV7-2	11	TRBJ2-3	CASSTTDTQYF	TGTGCCAGCAGCACCACAGATACGCAGTATTTT
medium-sized	-	TRBV4-3	16	TRBJ1-2	CASSQDQVDQLYGYTF	TGCGCCAGCAGCCAAGATCAGGTGGACCAGCTCTATGGCTACACCTTC
-	-	TRBV15	13	TRBJ2-6	CATRPSGANVLTF	TGTGCCACCAGACCCTCTGGGGCCAACGTCCTGACTTTC
once	TRBD1	TRBV24-1	15	TRBJ2-1	CATSGPWTGVYEQFF	TGTGCCACCAGTGGACCCTGGACAGGGGTGTATGAGCAGTTCTTC
-	-	TRBV4-2	15	TRBJ2-6	CASSWSGSGANVLTF	TGTGCCAGCAGCTGGTCCGGATCTGGGGCCAACGTCCTGACTTTC
many	TRBD2	TRBV28	15	TRBJ2-2	CASSPGGRATGELFF	TGTGCCAGCAGCCCCGGCGGGAGGGCCACCGGGGAGCTGTTTTTT
-	-	TRBV28	13	TRBJ1-5	CASSLYGTQPQHF	TGTGCCAGCAGTTTATACGGGACCCAGCCCCAGCATTTT
medium-sized	-	TRBV12-3/TRBV12-4	13	TRBJ2-2	CASSLRNTGELFF	TGTGCCAGCAGTTTAAGGAACACCGGGGAGCTGTTTTTT
-	-	TRBV6-2/TRBV6-3	15	TRBJ1-6	CASTLQDTINSPLHF	TGTGCCAGCACCTTACAGGACACCATTAATTCACCCCTCCACTTT
-	-	TRBV7-8	16	TRBJ2-7	CASSLGRKGGGYEQYF	TGTGCCAGCAGCTTAGGGAGGAAGGGAGGCGGCTACGAGCAGTACTTC
once	TRBD2	TRBV11-1	14	TRBJ2-7	CASRLPGLGREQSF	TGTGCCAGCAGACTGCCGGGACTAGGGAGGGAGCAGTCCTTC
once	-	TRBV7-2	17	TRBJ2-1	CTSSSARASVTYNEQFF	TGTACCAGCAGCTCTGCTAGGGCTAGCGTTACCTACAATGAGCAGTTCTTC
many	-	TRBV6-2/TRBV6-3	15	TRBJ2-5	CASSYSFDLQETQYF	TGTGCCAGCAGTTACTCTTTTGACCTTCAGGAGACCCAGTACTTC
-	-	TRBV7-3	16	TRBJ2-6	CASSARDRSCANVLTF	TGTGCCAGCAGCGCCCGGGACCGTTCTTGTGCCAACGTCCTGACTTTC
-	TRBD2	TRBV7-3	16	TRBJ2-1	CASSSFLAGCYNEQFF	TGTGCCAGCAGCTCATTCCTAGCGGGGTGTTACAATGAGCAGTTCTTC
-	-	TRBV10-2	13	TRBJ2-2	CASSKESSGELFF	TGCGCCAGCAGTAAGGAAAGTTCTGGGGAGCTGTTTTTT
-	-	TRBV6-1	13	TRBJ1-5	CASSNRFCQPHHF	TGTGCCAGCAGTAACAGGTTCTGTCAGCCCCATCATTTT
medium-sized	-	TRBV5-1	14	TRBJ1-1	CASSLGAENTEAFF	TGCGCCAGCAGCTTGGGGGCGGAGAACACTGAAGCTTTCTTT
-	-	TRBV7-3	13	TRBJ2-7	CASSEIQGYEQYF	TGTGCCAGCAGCGAAATACAGGGCTACGAGCAGTACTTC
-	-	TRBV7-2	15	TRBJ2-7	CASSPGREVYYEQYF	TGTGCCAGCAGTCCCGGGCGGGAAGTTTACTACGAGCAGTACTTC
-	-	TRBV27	16	TRBJ2-2	CASSLSGWLNTGELFF	TGTGCCAGCAGTTTATCGGGGTGGCTCAACACCGGCGAGCTGTTTTTT
-	-	TRBV6-4	19	TRBJ2-3	CASSERLGDLAGGADTQYF	TGTGCCAGCAGTGAAAGACTGGGAGATCTAGCTGGAGGAGCAGATACGCAGTATTTT
-	TRBD1	TRBV6-2/TRBV6-3	15	TRBJ2-7	CASSGPGQGFYEQYF	TGTGCCAGCAGTGGGCCGGGACAGGGTTTCTACGAGCAGTACTTC
medium-sized	TRBD2	TRBV19	16	TRBJ2-7	CASSREYSGKAYEQYF	TGTGCCAGTAGTAGGGAATATAGCGGGAAGGCCTACGAGCAGTACTTC
medium-sized	TRBD1	TRBV4-3	15	TRBJ1-4	CASSQDGQGSEKLFF	TGCGCCAGCAGCCAAGATGGACAGGGATCCGAAAAACTGTTTTTT
once	-	TRBV27	11	TRBJ2-1	CASISYNGQFF	TGTGCCAGCATTTCTTACAATGGGCAGTTCTTC
many	-	TRBV5-4	15	TRBJ2-1	CASSLAVSSYNEQFF	TGTGCCAGCAGCTTGGCGGTGAGCTCCTACAATGAGCAGTTCTTC
-	TRBD1	TRBV6-2/TRBV6-3	16	TRBJ1-2	CASISATGVSPYGYTF	TGTGCCAGCATCTCCGCTACAGGGGTCTCACCCTATGGCTACACCTTC
medium-sized	-	TRBV20-1	16	TRBJ2-2	CSARDAGAANTGELFF	TGCAGTGCTAGAGATGCAGGGGCCGCGAACACCGGGGAGCTGTTTTTT
medium-sized	TRBD2	TRBV6-2/TRBV6-3	18	TRBJ2-1	CASSLEEREKRCYNEQFF	TGTGCCAGCAGTTTGGAAGAGCGGGAGAAGAGGTGCTACAATGAGCAGTTCTTC
-	-	TRBV6-1	14	TRBJ2-7	CASRGVAARYEQYF	TGTGCCAGCAGGGGCGTGGCGGCTCGATACGAGCAGTACTTC
medium-sized	TRBD2	TRBV6-1	18	TRBJ2-5	CASSDGPSGRSSGETQYF	TGTGCCAGCAGTGATGGACCAAGCGGGAGAAGTAGCGGGGAGACCCAGTACTTC
-	TRBD2	TRBV2	14	TRBJ2-7	CASLGLAAAYEQYF	TGTGCCAGCTTAGGACTAGCCGCCGCCTACGAGCAGTACTTC
many	TRBD1	TRBV2	15	TRBJ2-5	CASSDGQGAQETQYF	TGTGCCAGCAGTGATGGACAGGGGGCGCAAGAGACCCAGTACTTC
medium-sized	-	TRBV28	14	TRBJ1-2	CASSHSIQGRDYTF	TGTGCCAGCAGCCACAGCATACAGGGAAGGGACTACACCTTC
-	-	TRBV6-1	14	TRBJ1-3	CASSIEGSGNTIYF	TGTGCCAGCAGTATCGAAGGCTCTGGAAACACCATATATTTT
medium-sized	-	TRBV12-3/TRBV12-4	14	TRBJ2-3	CASSFSGVGDTQYF	TGTGCCAGCAGTTTTTCAGGGGTCGGCGATACGCAGTATTTT
medium-sized	-	TRBV5-1	14	TRBJ1-2	CASSIYQGNYGYTF	TGCGCCAGCAGCATATACCAGGGGAACTATGGCTACACCTTC